The rows below give T cell receptor beta chains drawn from one sample of a study of shared clonotypes between healthy human individuals. The repertoire was sequenced with immunoSEQ multiplex PCR; TCRdb's copy has only in-frame clones and lacks some. This sample has approximately 1,500,000 clones; 96% occur once, and the top ten carry roughly 1.2%. The material sequenced was naive CD4+ T cells sorted from blood. These receptors were obtained from a man aged 30 to 45 in good health. Both conserved end residues are trimmed from each CDR3. Not every row has a clone size; where given, it reads once, few, many or a size class.

abundance: -
v_gene: TRBV18
j_gene: TRBJ1-2
CDR3aa: ASSPGQGVDGYT

abundance: -
v_gene: TRBV6-1
j_gene: TRBJ2-7
CDR3aa: ASSAVRGYEQY

abundance: -
v_gene: TRBV30
j_gene: TRBJ2-5
CDR3aa: AWSVPEDLQETQY

abundance: few
v_gene: TRBV20-1
j_gene: TRBJ2-7
CDR3aa: SARKGYEQY

abundance: -
v_gene: TRBV2
j_gene: TRBJ2-1
CDR3aa: ASSVRTSLGYEQF

abundance: -
v_gene: TRBV5-4
j_gene: TRBJ2-1
CDR3aa: ASSLQRGTHNEQF

abundance: -
v_gene: TRBV28
j_gene: TRBJ2-2
CDR3aa: ASSPSGNTGELF

abundance: -
v_gene: TRBV5-8
j_gene: TRBJ1-2
CDR3aa: ASSLGSGLWSNGYT

abundance: once
v_gene: TRBV5-4
j_gene: TRBJ2-7
CDR3aa: ASSMGTSGSYEQY

abundance: -
v_gene: TRBV27
j_gene: TRBJ1-2
CDR3aa: ASSLSPGQGRGYT

abundance: -
v_gene: TRBV5-5
j_gene: TRBJ2-3
CDR3aa: ASRSTTGRASTDTQY

abundance: -
v_gene: TRBV4-3
j_gene: TRBJ1-4
CDR3aa: ASSSGQGELEKLF

abundance: -
v_gene: TRBV18
j_gene: TRBJ1-3
CDR3aa: ASSSGRTGNTIY

abundance: -
v_gene: TRBV19
j_gene: TRBJ2-2
CDR3aa: ASSGAGENTGELF

abundance: -
v_gene: TRBV5-1
j_gene: TRBJ2-3
CDR3aa: ASTDISTDTQY

abundance: -
v_gene: TRBV5-4
j_gene: TRBJ2-7
CDR3aa: ASSQGLAGTEQY

abundance: few
v_gene: TRBV2
j_gene: TRBJ2-1
CDR3aa: ASSVGEVQF

abundance: -
v_gene: TRBV11-2
j_gene: TRBJ2-3
CDR3aa: ASSLDSSGSDTQY

abundance: -
v_gene: TRBV2
j_gene: TRBJ2-6
CDR3aa: ASRRTSEGAGYLLT

abundance: -
v_gene: TRBV11-2
j_gene: TRBJ2-3
CDR3aa: ASSFLFRHTQY

abundance: -
v_gene: TRBV5-1
j_gene: TRBJ2-4
CDR3aa: ASSLGLAGGDIQY

abundance: -
v_gene: TRBV5-1
j_gene: TRBJ2-3
CDR3aa: ASRTSGSVDTQY

abundance: -
v_gene: TRBV29-1
j_gene: TRBJ2-1
CDR3aa: SVAFPGMLYNEQF

abundance: -
v_gene: TRBV7-9
j_gene: TRBJ2-7
CDR3aa: ASSFGPEYEQY

abundance: once
v_gene: TRBV5-1
j_gene: TRBJ2-1
CDR3aa: ASSSMGGNNEQF

abundance: -
v_gene: TRBV7-9
j_gene: TRBJ2-7
CDR3aa: ASSGDEQY

abundance: -
v_gene: TRBV27
j_gene: TRBJ2-7
CDR3aa: ASRPGGGRDEQY

abundance: -
v_gene: TRBV5-1
j_gene: TRBJ2-7
CDR3aa: ASSPIVDYEQY

abundance: -
v_gene: TRBV5-1
j_gene: TRBJ2-3
CDR3aa: ASSSRQRDTQY

abundance: -
v_gene: TRBV11-2
j_gene: TRBJ2-1
CDR3aa: ASSLVNQGIVYNEQF

abundance: -
v_gene: TRBV27
j_gene: TRBJ1-5
CDR3aa: ASSRDRNQPQH

abundance: once
v_gene: TRBV6-1
j_gene: TRBJ1-3
CDR3aa: ASSVKQARSGNTIY

abundance: -
v_gene: TRBV5-4
j_gene: TRBJ2-1
CDR3aa: ASSSASYNEQF